This TCR beta chain derives from a study of cytomegalovirus exposure and HLA in healthy donors. The PCR contained 60 Vbeta and 13 Jbeta primers. Assay: immunoSEQ multiplex PCR; the TCRdb copy retains only in-frame clones and omits some. The sample gives roughly 120,000 clones, around 75% of which show up once; approximately 4.3% is in the top ten. V lost 4 bases to trimming and J lost 8 bases; unmatched junction nucleotides: 12. The CDR3 totals 16 residues. CDR1 SGHRS and CDR2 YFSETQ come from the germline V gene. This clone was counted only a few times. This receptor was identified in a man aged 60 to 75 in good health and CMV-seropositive. The rearrangement joins TRBV5-1 to TRBJ1-4; 9 nucleotides match TRBD1. The sequenced sample consisted of PBMCs. Here the CDR3 DNA reads TGCGCCAGCAGCCAATCTGCGGGACAGGGAAACGAAAAACTGTTTTTT. It translates to CASSQSAGQGNEKLFF.